Listed below are T cell receptor beta chains from one sample, sequenced in a study of cytomegalovirus exposure and HLA in healthy donors. The table came from immunoSEQ multiplex PCR; TCRdb's copy has only in-frame clones and leaves some out. The table lists around 120,000 clones, around 60% of them singletons. Input material: PBMCs. The origin of the receptors is a middle-aged man in good health and CMV-seropositive. Both conserved end residues are part of each CDR3. The order of the fields is J gene, V gene, D gene, CDR3 length, clone size, CDR3 DNA, CDR3 protein. D genes are given only for firm matches. For some rows the clone size is stated as once, few or many, or as a class when expanded; others skip it.

j_gene: TRBJ2-7; v_gene: TRBV15; d_gene: -; len: 16; abundance: -; CDR3nt: TGTGCCACCAGCAGAGATACGGGGGGCAGACCCTACGAGCAGTACTTC; CDR3aa: CATSRDTGGRPYEQYF
j_gene: TRBJ2-2; v_gene: TRBV11-2; d_gene: TRBD2; len: 16; abundance: -; CDR3nt: TGTGCCAGCAGCTTAGTTACTAGCGGGGGGGCCGGGGAGCTGTTTTTT; CDR3aa: CASSLVTSGGAGELFF
j_gene: TRBJ2-2; v_gene: TRBV5-1; d_gene: TRBD2; len: 15; abundance: -; CDR3nt: TGCGCCAGCAGCTTGGTCGGGAGGGCCCCCGGGGAGCTGTTTTTT; CDR3aa: CASSLVGRAPGELFF
j_gene: TRBJ2-6; v_gene: TRBV6-6; d_gene: -; len: 16; abundance: -; CDR3nt: TGTGCCATTCTTATGACAGCAGACTCTGGGGCCAACGTCCTGACTTTC; CDR3aa: CAILMTADSGANVLTF
j_gene: TRBJ1-5; v_gene: TRBV28; d_gene: TRBD1; len: 14; abundance: -; CDR3nt: TGTGCCAGCAGACCCGGACAGGGCCGGCAGCCCCAGCATTTT; CDR3aa: CASRPGQGRQPQHF
j_gene: TRBJ2-5; v_gene: TRBV6-5; d_gene: -; len: 14; abundance: -; CDR3nt: TGTGCCAGCAGTTATTCAGGGTTGGGAGAGACCCAGTACTTC; CDR3aa: CASSYSGLGETQYF
j_gene: TRBJ1-5; v_gene: TRBV6-6; d_gene: -; len: 16; abundance: -; CDR3nt: TGTGCCAGCAGATCAACCACTAGGGACATAAATCAGCCCCAGCATTTT; CDR3aa: CASRSTTRDINQPQHF
j_gene: TRBJ2-7; v_gene: TRBV9; d_gene: TRBD2; len: 15; abundance: -; CDR3nt: TGTGCCAGCAGCGAGGGGGAGGGACTAGCCTACGAGCAGTACTTC; CDR3aa: CASSEGEGLAYEQYF
j_gene: TRBJ2-7; v_gene: TRBV28; d_gene: TRBD2; len: 15; abundance: -; CDR3nt: TGTGCCAGCAGAACATGGACTAGCGGGTCCTACGAGCAGTACTTC; CDR3aa: CASRTWTSGSYEQYF
j_gene: TRBJ2-5; v_gene: TRBV30; d_gene: -; len: 17; abundance: -; CDR3nt: TGTGCCTGGAGTGTATGGGGCAGGACACAACCTCAAGAGACCCAGTACTTC; CDR3aa: CAWSVWGRTQPQETQYF
j_gene: TRBJ2-7; v_gene: TRBV6-5; d_gene: -; len: 13; abundance: -; CDR3nt: TGTGCCAGCAGTCACGACAGTACCTACGAGCAGTACTTC; CDR3aa: CASSHDSTYEQYF
j_gene: TRBJ1-5; v_gene: TRBV2; d_gene: -; len: 14; abundance: -; CDR3nt: TGTGCCAGCAGCGGGGTTTATAGCAATCAGCCCCAGCATTTT; CDR3aa: CASSGVYSNQPQHF
j_gene: TRBJ1-1; v_gene: TRBV27; d_gene: -; len: 18; abundance: few; CDR3nt: TGTGCCAGCAGTCTAAAGTATCCGTCTCAGACACTTAACACTGAAGCTTTCTTT; CDR3aa: CASSLKYPSQTLNTEAFF
j_gene: TRBJ1-5; v_gene: TRBV7-2; d_gene: -; len: 15; abundance: -; CDR3nt: TGTGCCAGCAGTTTCTTCGGGTCCCGGATCCAGCCCCAGCATTTT; CDR3aa: CASSFFGSRIQPQHF
j_gene: TRBJ1-1; v_gene: TRBV9; d_gene: TRBD1; len: 16; abundance: -; CDR3nt: TGTGCCAGCAGCCCACGACAGGGTGAACCGAACACTGAAGCTTTCTTT; CDR3aa: CASSPRQGEPNTEAFF
j_gene: TRBJ1-6; v_gene: TRBV6-5; d_gene: -; len: 16; abundance: once; CDR3nt: TGTGCCAGCAGTTTCGGGGGTCGCACCTATAATTCACCCCTCCACTTT; CDR3aa: CASSFGGRTYNSPLHF
j_gene: TRBJ2-2; v_gene: TRBV11-3; d_gene: TRBD2; len: 15; abundance: -; CDR3nt: TGTGCCAGCAGCTTAGATGGGAGGGGCACCGGGGAGCTGTTTTTT; CDR3aa: CASSLDGRGTGELFF
j_gene: TRBJ1-5; v_gene: TRBV28; d_gene: -; len: 16; abundance: few; CDR3nt: TGTGCCAGCAGTTCCCCAGCCGACACCAGCAATCAGCCCCAGCATTTT; CDR3aa: CASSSPADTSNQPQHF
j_gene: TRBJ1-5; v_gene: TRBV19; d_gene: -; len: 14; abundance: few; CDR3nt: TGTGCCAGTAGTATAGGTCCAGGGAATCAGCCCCAGCATTTT; CDR3aa: CASSIGPGNQPQHF
j_gene: TRBJ2-7; v_gene: TRBV2; d_gene: -; len: 18; abundance: few; CDR3nt: TGTGCCAGCAGTGAAGCGCCCGTAGTAGGGGGGGGGTACTACGAGCAGTACTTC; CDR3aa: CASSEAPVVGGGYYEQYF
j_gene: TRBJ1-3; v_gene: TRBV25-1; d_gene: TRBD1; len: 16; abundance: -; CDR3nt: TGTGCCAGCAGTGATTTTCAGGGCAGGGGGCGGAACACCATATATTTT; CDR3aa: CASSDFQGRGRNTIYF
j_gene: TRBJ1-5; v_gene: TRBV6-1; d_gene: -; len: 13; abundance: -; CDR3nt: TGTGCCAGCAGTGAAGTGAAGGGGCAGCCCCAGCATTTT; CDR3aa: CASSEVKGQPQHF
j_gene: TRBJ2-1; v_gene: TRBV9; d_gene: -; len: 15; abundance: few; CDR3nt: TGTGCCAGCAGCGCTGCGTTCCCCCGTAGAAATGAGCAGTTCTTC; CDR3aa: CASSAAFPRRNEQFF
j_gene: TRBJ1-1; v_gene: TRBV5-1; d_gene: TRBD1; len: 14; abundance: -; CDR3nt: TGCGCCAGCAGCTTGGAATCCGGGACAGGGCTAGCTTTCTTT; CDR3aa: CASSLESGTGLAFF
j_gene: TRBJ2-1; v_gene: TRBV10-3; d_gene: -; len: 12; abundance: -; CDR3nt: TGTGCCATCAGCGGAGCCGAGGGTGAGCAGTTCTTC; CDR3aa: CAISGAEGEQFF
j_gene: TRBJ2-7; v_gene: TRBV7-3; d_gene: TRBD2; len: 15; abundance: -; CDR3nt: TGTGCCAGCAGCCCCACTAGCGGGAGGTTTGCGGAGCAGTACTTC; CDR3aa: CASSPTSGRFAEQYF
j_gene: TRBJ2-7; v_gene: TRBV27; d_gene: TRBD2; len: 15; abundance: once; CDR3nt: TGTGCCAGCAGTTTTCCCGGGACTAGCCAGGGCGAGCAGTACTTC; CDR3aa: CASSFPGTSQGEQYF
j_gene: TRBJ2-7; v_gene: TRBV10-3; d_gene: -; len: 14; abundance: -; CDR3nt: TGTGCCATCAGTGAAGGGGCAGGGCTAAGGGAGCAGTACTTC; CDR3aa: CAISEGAGLREQYF
j_gene: TRBJ2-2; v_gene: TRBV30; d_gene: TRBD1; len: 13; abundance: -; CDR3nt: TGTGCCTGGCACAGGGGTTACACCGGGGAGCTGTTTTTT; CDR3aa: CAWHRGYTGELFF
j_gene: TRBJ2-7; v_gene: TRBV7-2; d_gene: TRBD2; len: 13; abundance: -; CDR3nt: TGTGCCAGCAGCTTAGTTGCGGGAGTCGAGCAGTACTTC; CDR3aa: CASSLVAGVEQYF
j_gene: TRBJ1-4; v_gene: TRBV28; d_gene: -; len: 16; abundance: few; CDR3nt: TGTGCCAGCAGTATCGACAGGACCCCCGGCGGTGAAAAACTGTTTTTT; CDR3aa: CASSIDRTPGGEKLFF
j_gene: TRBJ1-2; v_gene: TRBV5-6; d_gene: -; len: 13; abundance: -; CDR3nt: TGTGCCAGCAGCTTGAAGGGGGGGTACGGCTACACCTTC; CDR3aa: CASSLKGGYGYTF
j_gene: TRBJ2-1; v_gene: TRBV19; d_gene: -; len: 13; abundance: -; CDR3nt: TGTGCCAGTAGTCCCAGCTCCTACAATGAGCAGTTCTTC; CDR3aa: CASSPSSYNEQFF
j_gene: TRBJ1-1; v_gene: TRBV27; d_gene: -; len: 13; abundance: -; CDR3nt: TGTGCCAGCAGCCCTGGTGGGAGCACTGAAGCTTTCTTT; CDR3aa: CASSPGGSTEAFF
j_gene: TRBJ2-3; v_gene: TRBV9; d_gene: -; len: 15; abundance: -; CDR3nt: TGTGCCAGCAGCTCAGACAGGCGAAGCACAGATACGCAGTATTTT; CDR3aa: CASSSDRRSTDTQYF
j_gene: TRBJ2-7; v_gene: TRBV28; d_gene: -; len: 16; abundance: -; CDR3nt: TGTGCCAGCAGTTTTGGGGGGACGGTGAGCTCCTACGAGCAGTACTTC; CDR3aa: CASSFGGTVSSYEQYF
j_gene: TRBJ1-1; v_gene: TRBV5-4; d_gene: -; len: 14; abundance: -; CDR3nt: TGTGCCAGCAGCTTGCCAGGGCCGGGCACTGAAGCTTTCTTT; CDR3aa: CASSLPGPGTEAFF
j_gene: TRBJ1-2; v_gene: TRBV5-4; d_gene: -; len: 13; abundance: few; CDR3nt: TGTGCCAGCAGCTTAGACAGTAACTATGGCTACACCTTC; CDR3aa: CASSLDSNYGYTF
j_gene: TRBJ2-1; v_gene: TRBV28; d_gene: -; len: 15; abundance: -; CDR3nt: TGTGCCAGCAGTCCCGAGCGGAGCTCCTACAATGAGCAGTTCTTC; CDR3aa: CASSPERSSYNEQFF
j_gene: TRBJ1-2; v_gene: TRBV19; d_gene: TRBD1; len: 14; abundance: few; CDR3nt: TGTGCCAGTAGTATCTTGGACAGGGCCTATGGCTACACCTTC; CDR3aa: CASSILDRAYGYTF
j_gene: TRBJ2-3; v_gene: TRBV10-1; d_gene: TRBD2; len: 15; abundance: few; CDR3nt: TGCGCCAGCTCGCCCCGGGGGGGCCCCACAGATACGCAGTATTTT; CDR3aa: CASSPRGGPTDTQYF